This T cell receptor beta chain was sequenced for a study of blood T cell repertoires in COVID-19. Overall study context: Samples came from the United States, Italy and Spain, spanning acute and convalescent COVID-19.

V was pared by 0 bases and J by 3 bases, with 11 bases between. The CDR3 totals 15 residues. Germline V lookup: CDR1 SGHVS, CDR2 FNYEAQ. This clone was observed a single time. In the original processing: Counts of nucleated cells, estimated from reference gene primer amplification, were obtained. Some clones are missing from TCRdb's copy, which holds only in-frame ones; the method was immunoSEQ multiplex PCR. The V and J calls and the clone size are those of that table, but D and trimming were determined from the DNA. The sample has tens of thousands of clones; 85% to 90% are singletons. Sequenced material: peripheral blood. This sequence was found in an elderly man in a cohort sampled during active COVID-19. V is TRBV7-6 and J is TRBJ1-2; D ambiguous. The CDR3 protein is CASSLATNPDYGYTF. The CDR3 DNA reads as TGTGCCAGCAGCTTAGCTACCAACCCGGACTATGGCTACACCTTC.